The sequence of this TCR beta chain was determined in a study of long-term antiretroviral therapy in people with HIV. Study-wide context: The immediate-ART recommendation dates to 2015, and the earliest samples predate it by about a decade.

CDR1 and CDR2 (germline): LNHDA, SQIVND (reference sequence). CDR3 size: 12 residues. V was trimmed by 5 bases and J by 3 bases, leaving 8 bases between them. Study results and caveats: Pre-ART expanded TRB clones stayed dominant throughout, though often decreasing after ART. Blood draws took place between about 2003 and 2017 and possibly involved older ART regimens.

Regarding this clone: Its antigen is not known.

Run at survey level, the immunoSEQ assay was version v3.0. TCRdb's copy holds only in-frame clones and misses some; the assay was immunoSEQ multiplex PCR. The sample has 20,000 to 25,000 clones, 70% to 80% seen once; the top ten hold about 9.4%. The chain carries TRBV19 and TRBJ2-7; tentatively, D is TRBD1 or TRBD2 (5 bases each). This receptor was obtained from a woman in her forties with HIV. The sequences come from unsorted PBMCs, collected 4.1 years after starting antiretroviral therapy. The CDR3 sequence: CASSGGYYEQYF. CDR3 nucleotide sequence: TGTGCCAGTAGTGGGGGTTACTACGAGCAGTACTTC. Using reference TRBV19 and TRBJ2-7 for the parts outside the CDR3, the full variable domain is DGGITQSPKYLFRKEGQNVTLSCEQNLNHDAMYWYRQDPGQGLRLIYYSQIVNDFQKGDIAEGYSVSREKKESFPLTVTSAQKNPTAFYLCASSGGYYEQYFGPGTRLTVT.